These 24 T cell receptor beta chains were all obtained from the same sample, sequenced in a study of blood T cell repertoires in COVID-19 (dated by TCRdb to between 2020 and 2021). The receptor library was made with the immunoSEQ multiplex PCR assay. Held by TCRdb, this immuneACCESS table contains in-frame sequences only and omits some clones. Under half of the omission traces to an unresolved V gene where checked; the cause of the rest is unknown. The sample contains about 440,000 clones, 85% to 90% of them found a single time. Jointly, the top ten make up about 4.3% of the sample. Source material: peripheral blood. The receptor set was obtained from a woman aged 30 to 39 with acute or convalescent COVID-19.

V is TRBV2 and J is TRBJ1-4; tentatively, D is TRBD1 (5 bases). The CDR3 runs 14 residues. The germline V gene encodes CDR1 SNHLY and CDR2 FYNNEI. Trimming cost V 8 bases and J 5 bases, with 15 bases left between them. The CDR3 region has the DNA TGTGCCAGCCTCAGTGCCAGGGCCAATGAAAAACTGTTTTTT. Translating gives CASLSARANEKLFF. Drawing the rest from reference TRBV2 and TRBJ1-4, the complete variable domain is EPEVTQTPSHQVTQMGQEVILRCVPISNHLYFYWYRQILGQKVEFLVSFYNNEISEKSEIFDDQFSVERPDGSNFTLKIRSTKLEDSAMYFCASLSARANEKLFFGSGTQLSVL.

This clone was counted once. The chain combines TRBV9 with TRBJ2-1; maybe TRBD2 (6 bases). This CDR3 is built from 13 residues. The V and J ends lost 3 bases and 4 bases respectively, with 8 bases between them. Germline loops: CDR1 SGDLS, CDR2 YYNGEE. DNA for the CDR3: TGTGCCAGCAGCGGAGGACTATACAATGAGCAGTTCTTC. It yields the protein CASSGGLYNEQFF.

This clone was counted ten times or more. The gene calls are TRBV7-9 and TRBJ1-1; no clear D. Germline V gene data show CDR1 as SEHNR and CDR2 as FQNEAQ (reference sequence). CDR3 length equals 14 residues. Trimming removed 5 bases at V and 1 base at J, with 11 bases between. The CDR3 nucleotides are TGTGCCAGCAGCCACAGCACCTGGAACACTGAAGCTTTCTTT. Protein: CASSHSTWNTEAFF.

The rearrangement uses TRBV21-1 and TRBJ1-2. TRBV21-1 is a pseudogene segment. The CDR3 loop spans 15 amino acids. The DNA for the CDR3 is TGTGCCAGCAGCCCTACCGGGACGGGAGAATATGGCTACACCTTC. Encoded protein: CASSPTGTGEYGYTF.

The V gene is TRBV19, the J gene TRBJ2-7, with 9 bases matching TRBD1. The CDR3 has 16 residues. Germline V gene sequence: CDR1 LNHDA, CDR2 SQIVND (reference sequence). J was trimmed by 2 bases and V by 6 bases; bases with no gene match: 11. The CDR3 sequence is CASSPNTGTGTYEQYF. DNA of the CDR3: TGTGCCAGTAGCCCCAACACCGGGACAGGGACCTACGAGCAGTACTTC.

V usage is TRBV15 and J usage is TRBJ2-2; no clear D gene. The CDR3 length is 15 residues. The ends were cut back, 1 base at V and 7 bases at J, with 13 bases in the middle. Looked up from germline, CDR1 is LNHNV and CDR2 is YYDKDF (reference sequence). For the CDR3, the DNA is TGTGCCACCAGCAGAGTTTCAGGTTTTAACGGGGAGCTGTTTTTT. This encodes CATSRVSGFNGELFF.

The chain joins TRBV7-3 to TRBJ2-2, with 7 bases identical to TRBD1. Germline CDR1 SGHTA, CDR2 FQGTGA. With 3 bases clipped from V and 4 bases from J, the junction kept 2 bases outside the gene matches. The CDR3 has 14 residues. CDR3 sequence reads: CASSFTGVTGELFF. Written as DNA, the CDR3 is TGTGCCAGCAGCTTCACAGGGGTCACCGGGGAGCTGTTTTTT.

The chain joins TRBV30 to TRBJ1-6, with a possible D match to TRBD1 (6 bases). This CDR3 has 14 amino acids. V lost 7 bases to trimming and J lost 6 bases, with 16 bases between them. CDR1 GTSNPN and CDR2 SVGIG come from the germline V gene (reference sequence). CDR3 sequence: CASSRDTGNSPLHF. For the CDR3, the DNA is TGTGCCTCATCCCGGGACACCGGTAATTCACCCCTCCACTTT.

CDR3 amino acids: CATSRGWRDEQFF. The CDR3 coding sequence is TGTGCCACCAGCCGAGGGTGGAGGGATGAGCAGTTCTTC. The V call is TRBV15, the J call TRBJ2-1; D perhaps matches TRBD2 (6 bases). CDR1 is LNHNV and CDR2 is YYDKDF in the germline V gene (reference sequence). V was pared by 5 bases and J by 8 bases, with 13 bases between. This CDR3 comprises 13 residues.

The chain links TRBV9 to TRBJ2-3, with D possibly being TRBD2 (5 bases). Looked up from germline, CDR1 is SGDLS and CDR2 is YYNGEE. With 4 bases removed from V and 0 bases from J, the gap between germline ends came to 9 bases. The CDR3 runs to 14 residues. This CDR3 is CASSPPGSTDTQYF. DNA of the CDR3: TGTGCCAGCAGCCCCCCGGGGAGCACAGATACGCAGTATTTT.

The chain joins TRBV24-1 to TRBJ2-5; the D gene is possibly TRBD2 (6 bases). With 4 bases removed from V and 9 bases from J, the gap between germline ends came to 11 bases. The germline V gene has CDR1 KGHDR and CDR2 SFDVKD. The CDR3 totals 12 residues. The CDR3 DNA reads TGTGCCACCAGTGAACCCTGGGGGGCCCAGTACTTC. The encoded protein is CATSEPWGAQYF.

This chain joins TRBV5-4 and TRBJ2-3, with TRBD2 matching 8 bases. The CDR3 is 16 amino acids. V lost 7 bases to trimming and J lost 2 bases; unmatched junction nucleotides: 12. Germline V gene data show CDR1 as SGHNT and CDR2 as YYREEE (reference sequence). CDR3 nucleotide sequence: TGTGCCAGCGCCCCCGCCGGGGGGGCGCCCACAGATACGCAGTATTTT. It translates to CASAPAGGAPTDTQYF.

The V gene is TRBV30, the J gene TRBJ1-4; TRBD1 agrees at 7 bases. The V gene's germline CDR1 is GTSNPN and CDR2 SVGIG (reference sequence). The CDR3 is made up of 14 amino acids. V was pared by 0 bases and J by 8 bases, with 6 bases of the junction left unmatched. CDR3 protein: CAWSVGGAYEKLFF. CDR3 coding DNA: TGTGCCTGGAGTGTAGGGGGCGCCTACGAAAAACTGTTTTTT.

The V and J genes are TRBV3-1 (or the pseudogene TRBV3-2) and TRBJ2-7; maybe TRBD2 (5 bases). The CDR3 totals 15 residues. Germline-derived CDR1 and CDR2 are LGHDT and YNNKEL (reference sequence). Between the trimmed V and J ends, which lost 3 bases and 7 bases, there was a span of 19 bases. This chain's CDR3 is CASSHTSDGLGEQYF. CDR3 coding DNA: TGTGCCAGCAGCCACACTTCGGACGGACTGGGTGAGCAGTACTTC.

In its sample, this clone was seen once. The chain employs TRBV5-1 and TRBJ2-2, with D possibly TRBD1 on 6 matching bases. Trimming removed 6 bases from V and 4 bases from J, with 19 bases in between. This CDR3 has 16 residues. Germline CDR1 reads SGHRS; CDR2 reads YFSETQ. This CDR3 reads CASTSFGGAGTGELFF. Written as DNA, the CDR3 is TGCGCCAGCACGTCATTTGGGGGCGCGGGCACCGGGGAGCTGTTTTTT. Variable domain in full (rest from reference TRBV5-1 and TRBJ2-2): KAGVTQTPRYLIKTRGQQVTLSCSPISGHRSVSWYQQTPGQGLQFLFEYFSETQRNKGNFPGRFSGRQFSNSRSEMNVSTLELGDSALYLCASTSFGGAGTGELFFGEGSRLTVL.

The chain recombines TRBV4-2 with TRBJ2-4, with D possibly matching TRBD1 (6 bases). Trimming took off 5 bases at V and 6 bases at J, with 26 bases between the two ends. Germline CDR1 is LGHNA and CDR2 is YNFKEQ. The CDR3 has 18 amino acids. Here the CDR3 DNA reads TGTGCCAGCAGCTCCCGAGTGCCGCCTCCGGGACAAGCAAACATTCAGTACTTC. Translated, it gives CASSSRVPPPGQANIQYF.

This rearrangement joins TRBV7-9 to TRBJ2-1; 7 nucleotides align to TRBD1. From germline, CDR1 is SEHNR and CDR2 FQNEAQ (reference sequence). Trimming removed 1 base from V and 6 bases from J; junction bases left unmatched: 6. CDR3 length equals 15 residues. CDR3: CASSLGDRGPNEQFF. CDR3 sequence (DNA): TGTGCCAGCAGCTTAGGGGACAGAGGGCCCAATGAGCAGTTCTTC.

This clone was observed once. The rearrangement links TRBV6-5 to TRBJ2-7, with 7 bases lining up with TRBD1. The CDR3 loop spans 15 amino acids. CDR1 and CDR2 from the germline V gene are MNHEY and SVGAGI. J gave up 2 bases and V 0 bases, and 4 bases lay outside the gene matches. In DNA form, the CDR3 reads TGTGCCAGCAGTTACTCGGACAGGTCTCCCTACGAGCAGTACTTC. Translated, it gives CASSYSDRSPYEQYF.

The genes are TRBV2 and TRBJ1-6, with TRBD1 matching over 10 bases. With 4 bases clipped from V and 7 bases from J, the junction kept 4 bases outside the gene matches. The CDR3 loop spans 15 amino acids. The germline gives CDR1 SNHLY, CDR2 FYNNEI. The CDR3 loop reads CASSGSGQGNSPLHF. CDR3 DNA: TGTGCCAGCAGTGGCTCGGGACAGGGGAATTCACCCCTCCACTTT.

This chain uses TRBV7-3 with TRBJ2-5; maybe TRBD1 (6 bases). CDR3 length: 14 amino acids. Trimming removed 0 bases at V and 5 bases at J, with 10 bases between. CDR1 SGHTA and CDR2 FQGTGA come from the germline V gene. The CDR3 nucleotides are TGTGCCAGCAGCTTAACGGGGGCTAGGGAGACCCAGTACTTC. Protein product: CASSLTGARETQYF.

The count of this clone is one. This chain uses TRBV5-1 with TRBJ1-5; 7 bases match TRBD1. In germline, CDR1 is SGHRS, CDR2 YFSETQ. CDR3 length: 15 residues. Trimming at V came to 4 bases and at J to 1 base, leaving 5 bases not matched to a gene. The CDR3 nucleotides are TGCGCCAGCAGCCTTACAGGGGTCAGCAATCAGCCCCAGCATTTT. Protein: CASSLTGVSNQPQHF.

The V gene is TRBV18, the J gene TRBJ1-5; 7 bases are a match to TRBD1. Germline CDR1 reads KGHSH; CDR2 reads LQKENI. The CDR3 runs 14 residues. Trimming at V came to 6 bases and at J to 4 bases, leaving 6 bases not matched to a gene. CDR3 protein: CASSLGTVNQPQHF. The CDR3 bases are TGTGCCAGCTCCCTTGGGACAGTGAATCAGCCCCAGCATTTT.

As DNA, the CDR3 is TGTGCCACCAGCGGGGGCCCGGGCGAGTCACCCCTCCACTTT. As protein: CATSGGPGESPLHF. This chain connects TRBV15 to TRBJ1-6, with D possibly being TRBD1 (6 bases). The V gene's germline CDR1 is LNHNV and CDR2 YYDKDF (reference sequence). Trimming stripped 5 bases from V and 10 bases from J, with 15 bases between. This CDR3 has 14 residues.

V and J are TRBV20-1 and TRBJ2-3; 10 bases are shared with TRBD2. The junction had 5 bases not matched to a gene; V was cut back by 6 bases and J by 2 bases. Germline assignment: CDR1 DFQATT and CDR2 SNEGSKA (reference sequence). This CDR3 is 14 amino acids long. The CDR3 protein is CSASSGGHTDTQYF. The CDR3 coding sequence is TGCAGTGCCAGTAGCGGGGGGCACACAGATACGCAGTATTTT.